This T cell receptor (beta chain) was identified during a study of T cell repertoires in cytomegalovirus infection. TCRdb reanalysed the reads using MiXCR and keeps one entry per CDR3 protein. This sample has about 260,000 distinct CDR3 sequences, with roughly 13% found just once. V shed 6 bases and J shed 1 base, with 12 bases lying between them. This CDR3 is built from 14 residues. This clonotype was recorded many times. The receptor comes from a human donor in good health (CMV status not recorded). Some clones in this sample may be carry-over from other donors' samples. This sequence joins TRBV12-3 or TRBV12-4 and TRBJ1-1; D is ambiguous. Material for sequencing was PBMCs. In DNA form, the CDR3 reads TGTGCCAGCAGCACCATTTGGGGGAACACTGAAGCTTTCTTT. Protein product: CASSTIWGNTEAFF.